The 22 T cell receptor beta chains given below trace back to one sample, sequenced in a study of chemoradiotherapy in HPV16-positive cancers. Produced via immunoSEQ multiplex PCR; TCRdb's table is partial and in-frame only. The data contain approximately 10,000 clones, around 66% of them seen just once; the ten biggest clones take up less than 15%. The specimen was collected from a patient who underwent chemoradiotherapy. The source is a human donor with HPV-associated anogenital cancer.

This CDR3 reads CASSLDRAVQYF. The DNA for the CDR3 is TGTGCCAGCAGCTTGGATAGGGCGGTGCAGTACTTC. This rearrangement joins TRBV5-6 to TRBJ2-7; D remains unclear. Trimming shortened V by 0 bases and J by 9 bases, and 10 bases separated the two germline ends. Germline loops: CDR1 SGHDT, CDR2 YYEEEE. The CDR3 sequence is 12 residues long.

The V and J genes are TRBV6-1 and TRBJ2-1; 8 bases fit TRBD2. V dropped 1 base and J dropped 9; count of bases not matched to a gene: 8. Germline loops: CDR1 MNHNS, CDR2 SASEGT. This CDR3 is built from 15 residues. CDR3 nucleotide sequence: TGTGCCAGCAGTGAAGTTTCCGGGGGGGCGGGTGAGCAGTTCTTC. Its protein is CASSEVSGGAGEQFF.

This rearrangement joins TRBV6-1 to TRBJ1-6; D ambiguous. The CDR3 covers 17 residues. Deletions cut 1 base from V and 0 bases from J, with 10 bases between. CDR1 is MNHNS, CDR2 SASEGT, per germline. CDR3 amino acids: CASSEDGRVSYNSPLHF. CDR3 nucleotides: TGTGCCAGCAGTGAAGACGGGCGGGTCTCCTATAATTCACCCCTCCACTTT.

This clone was found once. The rearrangement uses TRBV7-2 and TRBJ2-1; TRBD1 might be the D (6 bases). Germline V gives CDR1 SGHTA, CDR2 FQGNSA. Trimming removed 1 base from V and 6 bases from J, with 13 bases in between. This CDR3 has 15 residues. CDR3 amino acids: CASSLVTGSRNEQFF. CDR3 nucleotide sequence: TGTGCCAGCAGCTTAGTAACAGGGAGTCGCAATGAGCAGTTCTTC.

CDR3 region: CASSGWQGNQPQHF. The CDR3 DNA sequence: TGTGCCAGCAGTGGTTGGCAGGGCAATCAGCCCCAGCATTTT. V usage is TRBV2 and J usage is TRBJ1-5; no clear D gene. Germline CDR1 and CDR2: SNHLY and FYNNEI. The CDR3 contains 14 residues. V was cut by 4 bases and J by 2 bases, with 9 bases left in between.

The table lists this clone with a few counts. The chain links TRBV27 to TRBJ2-2; 8 bases are shared with TRBD1. CDR3 size: 16 residues. Germline V gene sequence: CDR1 MNHEY, CDR2 SMNVEV (reference sequence). V shed 5 bases, J shed 0 bases, and the junction held 5 bases outside the gene matches. The CDR3, as DNA: TGTGCCAGCAGTACCTGGACAGGGTCGAACACCGGGGAGCTGTTTTTT. As protein: CASSTWTGSNTGELFF.

The chain has TRBV7-9 and TRBJ1-2; tentative D call: TRBD1 (6 bases). The CDR3 loop spans 13 amino acids. The ends were cut back, 7 bases at V and 4 bases at J, with 13 bases in the middle. Germline V gives CDR1 SEHNR, CDR2 FQNEAQ (reference sequence). DNA for the CDR3: TGTGCCAGCACAAACAGGGATATCTATGGCTACACCTTC. This encodes CASTNRDIYGYTF.

This rearrangement joins TRBV7-3 to TRBJ2-2; D is possibly TRBD2 (5 bases). Trimming took off 3 bases at V and 4 bases at J, with 9 bases between the two ends. Per the germline V gene, CDR1 is SGHTA and CDR2 is FQGTGA. The CDR3 extends over 14 amino acids. For the CDR3, the DNA is TGTGCCAGCAGCTTCAGCGGCGGCACCGGGGAGCTGTTTTTT. It specifies CASSFSGGTGELFF.

This sequence joins TRBV7-3 and TRBJ2-1, with a tentative D call TRBD2 (6 bases). This CDR3 comprises 13 residues. With 1 base removed from V and 6 bases from J, the gap between germline ends came to 7 bases. CDR1 and CDR2 (germline): SGHTA, FQGTGA. The CDR3: CASSLSGANEQFF. Written as DNA, the CDR3 is TGTGCCAGCAGCTTAAGCGGGGCCAATGAGCAGTTCTTC.

The sample holds a few counts of this clone. The chain recombines TRBV27 with TRBJ2-7; 9 nucleotides agree with TRBD1. The CDR3 has 13 amino acids. The junction had 4 bases not matched to a gene; V was cut back by 6 bases and J by 4 bases. Germline CDR1 MNHEY, CDR2 SMNVEV (reference sequence). The CDR3 sequence is CASRRTGAYEQYF. DNA for the CDR3: TGTGCCAGCAGAAGGACAGGGGCGTACGAGCAGTACTTC.

This clone showed up just a few times. This chain connects TRBV2 to TRBJ2-3; D tentatively fits TRBD1 or TRBD2 (6 bases each). The V gene's germline CDR1 is SNHLY and CDR2 FYNNEI. This CDR3 has 13 amino acids. The germline V and J ends were trimmed by 5 bases and 6 bases, with 12 bases remaining between them. The CDR3 DNA sequence: TGTGCCAGCAGTCGGGGGCCGCGGGATACGCAGTATTTT. This encodes CASSRGPRDTQYF.

This clone was found a few times. The chain recombines TRBV5-1 with TRBJ1-1; D is possibly TRBD1 (6 bases). Germline CDR1 is SGHRS and CDR2 is YFSETQ. V was trimmed by 0 bases and J by 4 bases, leaving 13 bases between them. The length of the CDR3 is 15 residues. The CDR3 loop is CASSLVSGGATEAFF. The CDR3, as DNA: TGCGCCAGCAGCTTGGTATCCGGGGGGGCCACTGAAGCTTTCTTT.

The rearrangement uses TRBV7-2 and TRBJ2-3; tentatively, D is TRBD2 (5 bases). V lost 4 bases and J lost 8, with 19 bases in between. This CDR3 has 15 residues. Germline V gene data show CDR1 as SGHTA and CDR2 as FQGNSA. The CDR3 bases are TGTGCCAGCAGCTCGACCCTTTATACTAGTGGTACGCAGTATTTT. Amino acid sequence: CASSSTLYTSGTQYF.

This clone was seen just once. The chain joins TRBV5-1 to TRBJ2-3, with 9 bases lining up with TRBD2. The V and J ends lost 0 bases and 4 bases, in that order; junction bases with no gene match: 6. The CDR3 covers 16 residues. Germline V CDR1 and CDR2: SGHRS, YFSETQ. The CDR3 DNA reads as TGCGCCAGCAGCTTGGTTTCGCGGGGGGGCTCAGATACGCAGTATTTT. Translating it yields CASSLVSRGGSDTQYF.

The chain joins TRBV29-1 to TRBJ2-5; 7 nucleotides line up with TRBD2. The DNA end is a closer match to TRBJ2-7, so the J assignment may be wrong. The CDR3 totals 13 residues. CDR1 is SQVTM, CDR2 ANQGSEA, per germline. As DNA, the CDR3 is TGCAGCGTTGCGGCAGCGGGGCTAAGCGAGCAGTACTTC. Translating it yields CSVAAAGLSEQYF.

This rearrangement joins TRBV7-2 to TRBJ2-5; no reliable D call. The DNA end lines up better with TRBJ2-7; the J call may be wrong. The germline V gene encodes CDR1 SGHTA and CDR2 FQGNSA. The CDR3 runs 15 residues. For the CDR3, the DNA is TGTGCCAGCAGCTTAGAGCCCCTTAGCTCCTACGAGCAGTACTTC. Protein product: CASSLEPLSSYEQYF.

The V call is TRBV10-2, the J call TRBJ1-6, with D possibly being TRBD1 (6 bases). CDR1 is WSHSY and CDR2 is SAAADI in the germline V gene. V lost 8 bases and J lost 8, with 19 bases in between. The CDR3 sequence is 15 residues long. This CDR3 is CASLDRLLIDSPLHF. The CDR3 DNA is TGCGCCAGCTTAGACAGGCTCCTCATAGATTCACCCCTCCACTTT.

The CDR3 nucleotides are TGTGCCAGCCTAATGGGGGCCCCCAATGAGCAGTTCTTC. The encoded protein is CASLMGAPNEQFF. The V and J genes are TRBV11-2 and TRBJ2-1; tentative D call: TRBD1 (6 bases). CDR1 SGHAT and CDR2 FQNNGV come from the germline V gene. V shed 8 bases and J shed 6 bases, with 14 bases lying between them. There are 13 residues in the CDR3.

V is TRBV2 and J is TRBJ2-7, with D perhaps given as TRBD1 or TRBD2 (5 bases each). CDR1 is SNHLY and CDR2 is FYNNEI in the germline V gene. There are 14 residues in the CDR3. With 4 bases removed from V and 1 base from J, the gap between germline ends came to 11 bases. For the CDR3, the DNA is TGTGCCAGCAGTGCGGGACGGAATTCCTACGAGCAGTACTTC. This gives the protein CASSAGRNSYEQYF. Supplemented by reference TRBV2 and TRBJ2-7, the full variable domain reads EPEVTQTPSHQVTQMGQEVILRCVPISNHLYFYWYRQILGQKVEFLVSFYNNEISEKSEIFDDQFSVERPDGSNFTLKIRSTKLEDSAMYFCASSAGRNSYEQYFGPGTRLTVT.

The V call is TRBV2, the J call TRBJ1-1; possibly TRBD1 for D (5 bases). The CDR3 spans 13 residues. Germline V gene data show CDR1 as SNHLY and CDR2 as FYNNEI. Between the trimmed V and J ends, which lost 6 bases and 2 bases, there was a span of 10 bases. CDR3 bases: TGTGCCAGCAGCGTTGACAGTAACACTGAAGCTTTCTTT. Translating it yields CASSVDSNTEAFF.

The chain combines TRBV2 with TRBJ1-4; D unclear. The CDR3 is 12 amino acids. The V end lost 5 bases, the J end lost 6 bases, and 7 bases lay between the germline ends. Germline CDR1 is SNHLY and CDR2 is FYNNEI. The CDR3 loop reads CASSLDYEKLFF. CDR3 nucleotides: TGTGCCAGCAGTTTAGACTATGAAAAACTGTTTTTT.

The V and J genes are TRBV30 and TRBJ2-5; D unclear. The J call may not be correct, given that the DNA end is closer to TRBJ2-7. There are 14 residues in the CDR3. Germline V gene data show CDR1 as GTSNPN and CDR2 as SVGIG (reference sequence). CDR3 sequence reads: CAWSVWPKKSEQYF. The DNA of the CDR3 is TGTGCCTGGAGTGTTTGGCCTAAGAAAAGCGAGCAGTACTTC.